The 31 T cell receptor beta chains given below trace back to one sample, sequenced in a study of blood T cells in healthy people across ages. Together with a sample-barcoded 5' primer, a J-beta primer mix was included in a second PCR lasting roughly 6 to 12 cycles. TCRdb re-derived calls from the 5' RACE reads in MiXCR, one entry per CDR3 protein. Among about a million distinct CDR3 sequences, 48% were seen once, and the ten largest hold 13%. The sample comprised blood. Every receptor here comes from a man aged 25-40 years in good health.

J is TRBJ1-5 and V is TRBV6-7, with TRBD1 matching over 11 bases. TRBV6-7 is noted as an ORF with a role that remains uncertain. V gave up 4 bases and J gave up 5 bases; unmatched junction bases: 7. The CDR3 runs 16 residues. CDR3 DNA: TGTGCCAGCAGTTCCCAGGGACAGGGGGATCATCAGCCCCAGCATTTT. Translation gives CASSSQGQGDHQPQHF.

The chain is built from TRBV7-8 and TRBJ1-4; D is unresolved. Germline loops: CDR1 SGHVS, CDR2 FQNEAQ. CDR3 length equals 13 residues. V gave up 1 base and J gave up 7 bases, with 7 bases separating them. DNA of the CDR3: TGTGCCAGCAGCTTAGTATGGGTTGAAAAACTGTTTTTT. It encodes CASSLVWVEKLFF.

The chain combines TRBV28 with TRBJ2-7, with TRBD1 matching over 8 bases. The ends lost 5 bases at V and 3 bases at J; junction bases unmatched: 3. The germline gives CDR1 MDHEN, CDR2 SYDVKM. The CDR3 is 13 residues long. Here the CDR3 reads CASSRTGLYEQYF. CDR3 DNA sequence: TGTGCCAGCAGTCGGACAGGGCTCTACGAGCAGTACTTC.

J is TRBJ2-1 and V is TRBV28; 12 positions agree with TRBD2. Losses at the gene ends were 6 bases for V and 9 bases for J; bases not matched to a gene: 12. Germline CDR1 reads MDHEN; CDR2 reads SYDVKM. The CDR3 loop spans 16 amino acids. The CDR3 spells CASSSGLAGSWVEQFF. The CDR3 nucleotides are TGTGCCAGCAGCTCTGGACTAGCGGGGTCCTGGGTTGAGCAGTTCTTC.

Worth noting for this clonotype: Relative to the germline gene, one junction end is altered; a read error may explain this. The V and J genes are TRBV5-1 and TRBJ2-3; no definite D call. CDR3 length equals 13 residues. Germline V lookup: CDR1 SGHRS, CDR2 YFSETQ. The CDR3 DNA reads as TGCGCCAGCAGCTTGGAGGTAGCAGATACCCAGTATTTT. This translates into CASSLEVADTQYF.

J is TRBJ2-4 and V is TRBV3-1; D is unresolved. The end of the DNA is better explained by TRBJ2-5, so the J call may be wrong. Germline V gene lookup returns CDR1 LGHDT and CDR2 YNNKEL (reference sequence). The CDR3 covers 13 residues. In nucleotides, the CDR3 is TGTGCCAGCAGCCAAGGGGAAGAAGGGACCCAGTACTTC. This gives the protein CASSQGEEGTQYF.

This rearrangement joins TRBV5-1 to TRBJ2-5; D may be TRBD1 (6 bases). This CDR3 region has 14 residues. V was pared by 3 bases and J by 11 bases, with 20 bases between. The germline gives CDR1 SGHRS, CDR2 YFSETQ. CDR3 in DNA: TGCGCCAGCAGCTCGGGACAACCCCACAATGAGCAGTACTTC. Encoded protein: CASSSGQPHNEQYF.

The chain recombines TRBV20-1 with TRBJ2-1; D remains unclear. Trimming pared 3 bases from V and 7 bases from J, leaving 7 bases between. Germline V gene data show CDR1 as DFQATT and CDR2 as SNEGSKA (reference sequence). CDR3 size: 11 residues. CDR3 sequence reads: CSARRNNEQFF. The CDR3 DNA reads as TGCAGTGCTAGGAGAAATAATGAGCAGTTCTTC.

The rearrangement uses TRBV27 and TRBJ2-1; 8 bases are a match to TRBD2. The J segment lost 5 bases and the V segment lost 8 bases, leaving 2 bases of the junction unmatched. Germline CDR1 and CDR2: MNHEY and SMNVEV (reference sequence). The CDR3 runs 12 residues. CDR3 region: CASLRGDNEQFF. The CDR3 DNA sequence: TGTGCCAGCCTGCGGGGGGACAATGAGCAGTTCTTC.

The gene calls are TRBV29-1 and TRBJ2-4; no definite D call. The CDR3 covers 16 residues. V was pared by 4 bases and J by 0 bases, with 16 bases between. CDR1 and CDR2 (germline): SQVTM, ANQGSEA. Here the CDR3 DNA reads TGCAGCGTTGTAGGGCAGCAGAACATAGCCAAAAACATTCAGTACTTC. This codes for CSVVGQQNIAKNIQYF.

V gene TRBV18 combines with J gene TRBJ1-1; no reliable D call. CDR1 and CDR2 from the germline V gene are KGHSH and LQKENI. CDR3 size: 14 residues. With 6 bases removed from V and 4 bases from J, the gap between germline ends came to 15 bases. The CDR3 nucleotides read TGTGCCAGCTCTCCGAGCGTAACGGGCACTGAAGCTTTCTTT. Its protein product is CASSPSVTGTEAFF.

The chain combines TRBV7-2 with TRBJ2-3; maybe TRBD1 (5 bases). Germline CDR1 reads SGHTA; CDR2 reads FQGNSA. CDR3 size: 16 residues. V was pared by 5 bases and J by 1 base, with 16 bases between. The CDR3 here is CASSQGAITRTDTQYF. The CDR3 coding sequence is TGTGCCAGCAGCCAAGGGGCGATTACGCGCACAGATACGCAGTATTTT.

The sample holds many counts of this clonotype. J is TRBJ1-2 and V is TRBV7-2; D might be TRBD1 (5 bases). There are 13 residues in the CDR3. Trimming pared 5 bases from V and 3 bases from J, leaving 10 bases between. CDR1 is SGHTA and CDR2 is FQGNSA in the germline V gene. This chain's CDR3 is CASSPGTYYGYTF. DNA for the CDR3: TGTGCCAGCAGCCCCGGGACTTACTATGGCTACACCTTC. The whole variable domain, filled in from reference TRBV7-2 and TRBJ1-2, reads GAGVSQSPSNKVTEKGKDVELRCDPISGHTALYWYRQSLGQGLEFLIYFQGNSAPDKSGLPSDRFSAERTGGSVSTLTIQRTQQEDSAVYLCASSPGTYYGYTFGSGTRLTVV.

J is TRBJ1-1 and V is TRBV29-1; 9 nucleotides line up with TRBD1. There are 21 residues in the CDR3. Per germline, CDR1 SQVTM and CDR2 ANQGSEA. V shed 1 base, J shed 1 base, and the junction held 22 bases outside the gene matches. CDR3 in amino acids: CSVEGSGTGILGWGRNTEAFF. The CDR3 DNA follows: TGCAGCGTTGAAGGTTCGGGGACAGGGATCCTCGGATGGGGGAGGAACACTGAAGCTTTCTTT.

This rearrangement joins TRBV10-3 to TRBJ2-7; D is perhaps TRBD1 (5 bases). This CDR3 has 14 residues. V lost 11 bases and J lost 1, with 18 bases in between. Germline CDR1 ENHRY, CDR2 SYGVKD. CDR3 DNA: TGTGCCGCTAACAACAGGTTGCAGTCCTACGAGCAGTACTTC. Protein: CAANNRLQSYEQYF.

Only a few counts were recorded for this clonotype. The V gene is TRBV6-6, the J gene TRBJ2-7; D remains unclear. The germline V gene encodes CDR1 MNHNY and CDR2 SVGAGI (reference sequence). V was trimmed by 0 bases and J by 12 bases, leaving 18 bases between them. This CDR3 spans 14 amino acids. CDR3: CASSYSKEPILLYF. The CDR3 nucleotides read TGTGCCAGCAGTTACTCGAAGGAACCGATCCTTTTGTACTTC.

The chain links TRBV4-2 to TRBJ2-1; D remains ambiguous. This CDR3 has 15 residues. CDR1 and CDR2 (germline): LGHNA, YNFKEQ. V lost 0 bases, J lost 6 bases, and 12 bases lay in between. The CDR3 spells CASSQDLGRANEQFF. The CDR3 DNA reads as TGTGCCAGCAGCCAAGATCTGGGTAGGGCCAATGAGCAGTTCTTC.

The chain employs TRBV30 and TRBJ2-5, with D unclear. The assigned J gene may be wrong: the sequence end matches TRBJ2-7 better. Germline V CDR1 and CDR2: GTSNPN, SVGIG (reference sequence). This CDR3 has 11 amino acids. CDR3 coding DNA: TGTGCCCGGGCATCGGGTTACGAGCAGTACTTC. It specifies CARASGYEQYF.

DNA for the CDR3: TGTGCCAGCAGCTTCGGACGGGTCTCCTACAATGAGCAGTTCTTC. Residues: CASSFGRVSYNEQFF. This chain connects TRBV5-6 to TRBJ2-1; no clear D gene. Germline lookup yields CDR1 SGHDT and CDR2 YYEEEE. The CDR3 spans 15 residues. Trimming took off 2 bases at V and 0 bases at J, with 9 bases between the two ends.

This chain joins TRBV7-2 and TRBJ2-3; 14 nucleotides line up with TRBD2. With 1 base clipped from V and 7 bases from J, the junction kept 7 bases outside the gene matches. The CDR3 extends over 17 amino acids. The germline gives CDR1 SGHTA, CDR2 FQGNSA. The CDR3 region has the DNA TGTGCCAGCAGCTTAGTTGGGACTAGCGGGGGCGGGAATACGCAGTATTTT. It codes for CASSLVGTSGGGNTQYF.

This clonotype was picked up a small number of times. The V and J genes are TRBV29-1 and TRBJ2-3; D gene unclear. Germline V lookup: CDR1 SQVTM, CDR2 ANQGSEA. This CDR3 contains 12 residues. V lost 7 bases to trimming and J lost 4 bases, with 12 bases between them. Here the CDR3 reads CSAHISADTQYF. CDR3 nucleotide sequence: TGCAGCGCCCATATCTCCGCAGATACGCAGTATTTT.

This clonotype turned up a few times. V gene TRBV7-8 combines with J gene TRBJ2-5; D is uncertain. Germline V CDR1 and CDR2: SGHVS, FQNEAQ. The CDR3 has 15 amino acids. The V gene lost 3 bases and the J gene lost 13 bases, with 24 bases spanning the gap. CDR3 sequence (DNA): TGTGCCAGCAGCTTGAGCTGGGTCAACCTTACTTGGGCGTACTTC. This codes for CASSLSWVNLTWAYF.

In DNA, the CDR3 is TGCAGTGCTAACAGGGCGCCTGAAGCTTTCTTT. It specifies CSANRAPEAFF. The chain links TRBV20-1 to TRBJ1-1; D might be TRBD1 (6 bases). V was shortened by 4 bases and J by 6 bases, with 9 bases between the two germline ends. The CDR3 runs to 11 residues. Germline V lookup: CDR1 DFQATT, CDR2 SNEGSKA (reference sequence).

The chain couples TRBV5-1 to TRBJ1-1; TRBD1 might be the D (6 bases). Germline assignment: CDR1 SGHRS and CDR2 YFSETQ. With 0 bases removed from V and 5 bases from J, the gap between germline ends came to 8 bases. CDR3 length: 13 amino acids. The CDR3 region has the DNA TGCGCCAGCAGCTTGGGGACAGCGACTGAAGCTTTCTTT. This sequence encodes CASSLGTATEAFF.

This chain connects TRBV10-3 to TRBJ2-5; D may be TRBD1 (7 bases). The tail of the sequence fits TRBJ2-7 better, so the J call may be wrong. The CDR3 totals 15 residues. The germline CDR1 and CDR2 sequences are ENHRY and SYGVKD. Here the CDR3 DNA reads TGTGCCATCAGCGCGGGACAGACCGCACAGGACGAGCAGTACTTC. Its protein is CAISAGQTAQDEQYF.

The chain recombines TRBV10-3 with TRBJ2-7; TRBD2 matches at 9 bases. Germline-derived CDR1 and CDR2 are ENHRY and SYGVKD. Trimming took 6 bases from V and 3 from J; bases not matched to a gene: 15. The CDR3 extends over 17 amino acids. The CDR3 loop reads CAISQYLLREGRYEQYF. DNA of the CDR3: TGTGCCATCAGCCAATATTTATTGCGGGAGGGCCGCTACGAGCAGTACTTC.

The chain links TRBV6-6 to TRBJ2-4; the D gene is possibly TRBD2 (5 bases). With the DNA end fitting TRBJ2-5 better, the J assignment may be wrong. The CDR3 is 14 residues long. The V gene's germline CDR1 is MNHNY and CDR2 SVGAGI (reference sequence). CDR3 DNA sequence: TGTGCCAGCAGAGTAGCGCCGGACCAAGAGACCCAGTACTTC. It codes for CASRVAPDQETQYF.

The V gene is TRBV6-6, the J gene TRBJ2-3, with D possibly being TRBD2 (6 bases). The CDR3 spans 12 residues. V lost 10 bases to trimming and J lost 2 bases, with 10 bases between them. Germline V gives CDR1 MNHNY, CDR2 SVGAGI (reference sequence). CDR3 residues: CATRLDTDTQYF. The CDR3 DNA reads TGTGCCACCAGACTAGACACAGATACGCAGTATTTT.

The chain has TRBV7-2 and TRBJ1-6; 8 positions match TRBD1. This CDR3 region has 17 residues. Per the germline V gene, CDR1 is SGHTA and CDR2 is FQGNSA. With 2 bases clipped from V and 7 bases from J, the junction kept 10 bases outside the gene matches. As DNA, the CDR3 is TGTGCCAGCAGCTTAAATCGTCAGGGGGCAAGCAATTCACCCCTCCACTTT. This gives the protein CASSLNRQGASNSPLHF.

The chain uses TRBV28 and TRBJ2-1; D unresolved. The end of the DNA fits TRBJ2-7 better, so the J call may be wrong. CDR1 and CDR2 from the germline V gene are MDHEN and SYDVKM. This CDR3 has 19 amino acids. CDR3 loop: CASSFPPGKPVQSYNEQYF. CDR3 in DNA: TGTGCCAGCAGTTTTCCCCCCGGAAAGCCGGTGCAATCCTACAATGAGCAGTACTTC.

As to this clonotype: The junction departs from germline at one end; a sequencing error may be responsible. The genes are TRBV28 and TRBJ2-4; 10 bases are a match to TRBD1. The CDR3 consists of 13 residues. Germline CDR1 MDHEN, CDR2 SYDVKM. CDR3: CASSSGDRGIQYF. CDR3 bases: TGTGCCAGCAGTTCAGGGGACAGGGGCATTCAATACTTC.